This TCR beta chain was sequenced for a study of CD8+CD57+ T cells in acquired aplastic anemia. This clonotype has a count of ten or more. The sequenced patients had an expansion of CD8+CD57+ cells seen by flow cytometry. CDR3 and TCR beta VDJ profiling relied on a genomic DNA template. TCRdb recomputed calls from the reads with MiXCR, one row per CDR3 protein. The table has about 250,000 distinct CDR3 sequences, around 46% seen once. The CDR3 loop spans 13 amino acids. Germline CDR1 is WSHSY and CDR2 is SAAADI. V was cut by 4 bases and J by 7 bases, with 11 bases left in between. Sequenced input: sorted CD4+, CD8+, or CD8+CD57+ T cells (not recorded which) from PBMCs. The sequence was collected from a human donor with aplastic anemia. The chain is built from TRBV10-2 and TRBJ2-1, with D perhaps TRBD1 (5 bases). CDR3 residues: CASSVARVNEQFF. As DNA, the CDR3 is TGCGCCAGCAGTGTAGCCAGGGTTAATGAGCAGTTCTTC.